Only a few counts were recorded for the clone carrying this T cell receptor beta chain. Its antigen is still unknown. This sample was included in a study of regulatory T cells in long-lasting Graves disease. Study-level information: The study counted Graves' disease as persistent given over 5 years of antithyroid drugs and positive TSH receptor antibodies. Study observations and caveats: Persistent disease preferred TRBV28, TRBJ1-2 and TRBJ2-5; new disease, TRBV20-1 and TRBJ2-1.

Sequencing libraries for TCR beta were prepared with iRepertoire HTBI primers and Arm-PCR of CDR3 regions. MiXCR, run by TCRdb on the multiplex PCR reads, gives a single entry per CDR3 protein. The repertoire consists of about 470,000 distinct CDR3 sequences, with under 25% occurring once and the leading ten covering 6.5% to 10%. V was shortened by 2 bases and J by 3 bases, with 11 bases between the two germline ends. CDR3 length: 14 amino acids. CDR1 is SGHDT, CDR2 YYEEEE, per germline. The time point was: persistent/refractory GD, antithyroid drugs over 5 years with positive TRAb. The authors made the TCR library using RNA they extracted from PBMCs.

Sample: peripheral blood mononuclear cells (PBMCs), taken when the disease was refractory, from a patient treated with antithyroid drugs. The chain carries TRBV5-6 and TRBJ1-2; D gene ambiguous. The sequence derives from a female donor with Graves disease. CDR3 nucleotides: TGTGCCAGCAGCTTTCGAAACGGATACTATGGCTACACCTTC. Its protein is CASSFRNGYYGYTF. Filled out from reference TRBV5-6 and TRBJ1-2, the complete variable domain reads DAGVTQSPTHLIKTRGQQVTLRCSPKSGHDTVSWYQQALGQGPQFIFQYYEEEERQRGNFPDRFSGHQFPNYSSELNVNALLLGDSALYLCASSFRNGYYGYTFGSGTRLTVV.